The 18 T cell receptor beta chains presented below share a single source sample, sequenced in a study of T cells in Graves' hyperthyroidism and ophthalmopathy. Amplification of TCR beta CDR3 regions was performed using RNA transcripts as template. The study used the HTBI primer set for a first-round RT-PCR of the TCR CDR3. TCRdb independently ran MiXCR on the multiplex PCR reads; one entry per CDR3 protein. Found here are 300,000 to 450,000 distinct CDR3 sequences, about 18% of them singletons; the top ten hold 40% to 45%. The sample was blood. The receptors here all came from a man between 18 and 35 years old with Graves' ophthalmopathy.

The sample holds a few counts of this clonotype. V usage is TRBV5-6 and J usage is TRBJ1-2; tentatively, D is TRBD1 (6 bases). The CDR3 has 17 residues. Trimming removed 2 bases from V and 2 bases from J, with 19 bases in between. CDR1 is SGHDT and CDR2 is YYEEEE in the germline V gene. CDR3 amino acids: CASSLRLGQTLNYGYTF. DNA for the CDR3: TGTGCCAGCAGCTTACGCCTAGGACAGACACTAAACTATGGCTACACCTTC. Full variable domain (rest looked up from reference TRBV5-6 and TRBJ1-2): DAGVTQSPTHLIKTRGQQVTLRCSPKSGHDTVSWYQQALGQGPQFIFQYYEEEERQRGNFPDRFSGHQFPNYSSELNVNALLLGDSALYLCASSLRLGQTLNYGYTFGSGTRLTVV.

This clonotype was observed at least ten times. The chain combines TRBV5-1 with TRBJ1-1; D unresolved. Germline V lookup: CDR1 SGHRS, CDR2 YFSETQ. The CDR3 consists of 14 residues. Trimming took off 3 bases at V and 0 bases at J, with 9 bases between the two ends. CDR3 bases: TGCGCCAGCAGCTACGAAACGGTGAACACTGAAGCTTTCTTT. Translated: CASSYETVNTEAFF.

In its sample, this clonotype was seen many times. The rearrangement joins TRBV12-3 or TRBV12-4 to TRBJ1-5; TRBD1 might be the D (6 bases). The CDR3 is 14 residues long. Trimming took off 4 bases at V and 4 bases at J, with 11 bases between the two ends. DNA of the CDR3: TGTGCCAGCAGTTCCCCAGACAGGAATCAGCCCCAGCATTTT. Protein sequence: CASSSPDRNQPQHF.

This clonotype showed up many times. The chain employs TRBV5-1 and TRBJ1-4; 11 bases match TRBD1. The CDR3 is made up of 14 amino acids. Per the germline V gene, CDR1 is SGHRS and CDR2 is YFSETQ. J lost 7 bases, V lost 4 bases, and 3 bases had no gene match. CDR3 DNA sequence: TGCGCCAGCAGCCCGGACAGGGGGCCTGAAAAACTGTTTTTT. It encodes CASSPDRGPEKLFF.

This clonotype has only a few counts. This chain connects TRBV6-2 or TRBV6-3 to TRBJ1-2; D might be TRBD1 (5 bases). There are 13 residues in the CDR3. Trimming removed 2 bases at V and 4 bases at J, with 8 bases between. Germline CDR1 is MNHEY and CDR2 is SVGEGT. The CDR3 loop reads CASSYGTLYGYTF. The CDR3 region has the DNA TGTGCCAGCAGTTACGGGACCCTCTATGGCTACACCTTC.

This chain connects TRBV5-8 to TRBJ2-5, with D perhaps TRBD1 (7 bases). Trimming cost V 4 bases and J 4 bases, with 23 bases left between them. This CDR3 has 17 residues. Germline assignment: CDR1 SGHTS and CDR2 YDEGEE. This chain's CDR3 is CASSPGDSPSSVETQYF. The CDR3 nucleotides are TGTGCCAGCAGCCCGGGGGACAGCCCTTCGTCGGTAGAGACCCAGTACTTC.

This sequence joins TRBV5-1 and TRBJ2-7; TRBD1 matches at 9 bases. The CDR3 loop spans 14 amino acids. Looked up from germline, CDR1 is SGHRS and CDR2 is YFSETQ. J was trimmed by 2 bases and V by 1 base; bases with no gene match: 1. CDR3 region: CASSLWDRAYEQYF. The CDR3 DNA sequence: TGCGCCAGCAGCTTGTGGGACAGGGCCTACGAGCAGTACTTC.

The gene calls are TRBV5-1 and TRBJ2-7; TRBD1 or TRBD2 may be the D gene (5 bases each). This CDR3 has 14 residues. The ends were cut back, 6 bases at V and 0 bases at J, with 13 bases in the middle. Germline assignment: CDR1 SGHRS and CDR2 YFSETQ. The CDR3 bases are TGCGCCAGCACCCTGGACGGGGCCTCCTACGAGCAGTACTTC. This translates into CASTLDGASYEQYF. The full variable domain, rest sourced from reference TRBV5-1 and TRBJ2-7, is KAGVTQTPRYLIKTRGQQVTLSCSPISGHRSVSWYQQTPGQGLQFLFEYFSETQRNKGNFPGRFSGRQFSNSRSEMNVSTLELGDSALYLCASTLDGASYEQYFGPGTRLTVT.

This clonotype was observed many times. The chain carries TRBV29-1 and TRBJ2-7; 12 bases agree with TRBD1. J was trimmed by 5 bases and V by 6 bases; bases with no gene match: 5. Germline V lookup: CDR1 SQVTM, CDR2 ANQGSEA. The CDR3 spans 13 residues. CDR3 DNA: TGCAGCGTCCCGGGACAGGGGGCAGACGAGCAGTACTTC. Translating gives CSVPGQGADEQYF.

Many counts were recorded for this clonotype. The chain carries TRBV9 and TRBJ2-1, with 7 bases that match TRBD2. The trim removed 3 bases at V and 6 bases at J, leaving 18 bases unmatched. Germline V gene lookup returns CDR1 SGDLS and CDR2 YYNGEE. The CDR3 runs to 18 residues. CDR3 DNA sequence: TGTGCCAGCAGCGACTACGCGGGGGACGGCAGACGGGCCAATGAGCAGTTCTTC. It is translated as CASSDYAGDGRRANEQFF.

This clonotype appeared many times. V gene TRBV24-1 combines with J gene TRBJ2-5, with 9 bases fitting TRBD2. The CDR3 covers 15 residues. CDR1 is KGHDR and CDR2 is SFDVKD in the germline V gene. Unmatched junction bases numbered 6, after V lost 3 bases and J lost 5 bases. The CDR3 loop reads CATSDQRGDVETQYF. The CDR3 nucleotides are TGTGCCACCAGTGATCAGCGGGGGGATGTTGAGACCCAGTACTTC.

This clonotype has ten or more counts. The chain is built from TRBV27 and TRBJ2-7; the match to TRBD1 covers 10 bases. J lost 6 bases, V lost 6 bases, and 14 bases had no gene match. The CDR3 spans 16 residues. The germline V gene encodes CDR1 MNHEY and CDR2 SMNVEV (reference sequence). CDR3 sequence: CASRNVWDRGLSEQYF. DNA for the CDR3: TGTGCCAGCAGGAACGTCTGGGACAGGGGTTTAAGCGAGCAGTACTTC.

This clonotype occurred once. The CDR3 DNA sequence: TGTGCCAGTGCCGGGACAGGGGACACTGAAGCTTTCTTT. Translating it yields CASAGTGDTEAFF. The genes are TRBV19 and TRBJ1-1; TRBD1 matches at 10 bases. The CDR3 is 13 residues long. J lost 3 bases, V lost 8 bases, and 3 bases had no gene match. Germline V gene sequence: CDR1 LNHDA, CDR2 SQIVND (reference sequence).

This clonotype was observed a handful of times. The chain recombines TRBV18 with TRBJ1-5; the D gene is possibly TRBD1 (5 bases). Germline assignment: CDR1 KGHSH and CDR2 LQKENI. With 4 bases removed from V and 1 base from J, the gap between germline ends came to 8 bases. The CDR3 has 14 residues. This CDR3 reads CASSRRESNQPQHF. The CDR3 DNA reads TGTGCCAGCTCACGCAGGGAAAGCAATCAGCCCCAGCATTTT.

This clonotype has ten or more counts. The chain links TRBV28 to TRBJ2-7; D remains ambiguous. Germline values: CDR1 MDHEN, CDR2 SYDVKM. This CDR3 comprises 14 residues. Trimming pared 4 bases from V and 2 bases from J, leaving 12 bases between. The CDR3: CASSSSLLPYEQYF. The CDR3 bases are TGTGCCAGCAGTTCGTCCCTGCTCCCCTACGAGCAGTACTTC.

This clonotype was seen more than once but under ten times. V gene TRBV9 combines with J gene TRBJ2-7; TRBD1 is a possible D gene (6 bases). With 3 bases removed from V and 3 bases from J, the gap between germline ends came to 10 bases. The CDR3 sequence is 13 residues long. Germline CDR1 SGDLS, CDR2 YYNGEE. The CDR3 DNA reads TGTGCCAGCAGCGGAGGACAGTTCTACGAGCAGTACTTC. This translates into CASSGGQFYEQYF.

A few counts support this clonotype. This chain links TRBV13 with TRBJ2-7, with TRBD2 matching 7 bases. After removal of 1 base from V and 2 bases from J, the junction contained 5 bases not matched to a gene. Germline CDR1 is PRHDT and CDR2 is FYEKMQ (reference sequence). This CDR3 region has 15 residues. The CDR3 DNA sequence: TGTGCCAGCAGCTTAGAACCCAGCGGGGCCTACGAGCAGTACTTC. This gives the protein CASSLEPSGAYEQYF.

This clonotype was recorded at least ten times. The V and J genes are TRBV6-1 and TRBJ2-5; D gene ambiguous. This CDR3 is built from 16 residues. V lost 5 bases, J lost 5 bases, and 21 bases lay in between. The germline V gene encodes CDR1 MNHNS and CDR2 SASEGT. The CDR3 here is CASSSPGPLTGETQYF. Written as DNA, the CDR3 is TGTGCCAGCAGTTCACCGGGCCCCCTTACCGGGGAGACCCAGTACTTC.